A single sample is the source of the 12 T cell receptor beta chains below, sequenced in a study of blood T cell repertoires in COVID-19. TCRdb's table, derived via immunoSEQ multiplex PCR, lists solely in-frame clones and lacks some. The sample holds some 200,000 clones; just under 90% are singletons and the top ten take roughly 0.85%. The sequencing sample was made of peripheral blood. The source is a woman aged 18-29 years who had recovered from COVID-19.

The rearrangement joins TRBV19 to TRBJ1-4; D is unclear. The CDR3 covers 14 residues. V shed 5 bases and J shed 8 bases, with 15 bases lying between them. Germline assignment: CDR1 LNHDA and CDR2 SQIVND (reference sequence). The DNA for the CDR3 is TGTGCCAGTAGTCCCGGGAGATTAAGGGAAAAACTGTTTTTT. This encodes CASSPGRLREKLFF.

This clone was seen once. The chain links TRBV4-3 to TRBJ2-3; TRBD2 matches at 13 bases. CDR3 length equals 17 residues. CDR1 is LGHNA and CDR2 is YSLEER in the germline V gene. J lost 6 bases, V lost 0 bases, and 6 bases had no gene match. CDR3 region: CASSQDPALAGGDTQYF. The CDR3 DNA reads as TGCGCCAGCAGCCAAGATCCGGCACTAGCGGGAGGGGATACGCAGTATTTT.

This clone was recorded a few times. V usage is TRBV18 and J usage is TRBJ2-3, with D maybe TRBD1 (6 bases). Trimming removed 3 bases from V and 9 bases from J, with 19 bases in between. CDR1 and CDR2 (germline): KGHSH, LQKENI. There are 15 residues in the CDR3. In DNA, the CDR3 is TGTGCCAGCTCACCTTCATTGGGGGCCTCAGCCACGCAGTATTTT. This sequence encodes CASSPSLGASATQYF.

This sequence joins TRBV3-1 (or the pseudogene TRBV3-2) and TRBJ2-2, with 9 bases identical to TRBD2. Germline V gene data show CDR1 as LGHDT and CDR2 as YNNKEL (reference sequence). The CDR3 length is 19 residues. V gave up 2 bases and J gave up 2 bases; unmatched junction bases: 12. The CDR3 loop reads CASSQNLSPTSGNTGELFF. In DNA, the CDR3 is TGTGCCAGCAGCCAAAATCTTTCACCGACTAGCGGAAACACCGGGGAGCTGTTTTTT.

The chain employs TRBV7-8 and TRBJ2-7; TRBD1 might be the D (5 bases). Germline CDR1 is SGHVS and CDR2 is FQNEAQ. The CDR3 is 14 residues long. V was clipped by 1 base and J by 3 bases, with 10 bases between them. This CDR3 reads CASSLGQKYYEQYF. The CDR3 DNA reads TGTGCCAGCAGCTTAGGACAGAAATACTACGAGCAGTACTTC.

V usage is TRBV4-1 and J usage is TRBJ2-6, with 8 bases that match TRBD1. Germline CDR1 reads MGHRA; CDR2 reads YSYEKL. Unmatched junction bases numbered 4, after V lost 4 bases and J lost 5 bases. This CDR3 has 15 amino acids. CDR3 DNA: TGCGCCAGCAGCCTGCAGGGGGCGAGGGCCAACGTCCTGACTTTC. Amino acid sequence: CASSLQGARANVLTF.

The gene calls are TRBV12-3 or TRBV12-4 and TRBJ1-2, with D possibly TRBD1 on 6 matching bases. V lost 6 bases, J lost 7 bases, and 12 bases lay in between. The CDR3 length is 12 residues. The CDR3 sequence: CASSSTGFGYTF. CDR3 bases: TGTGCCAGCAGCTCTACAGGGTTTGGCTACACCTTC.

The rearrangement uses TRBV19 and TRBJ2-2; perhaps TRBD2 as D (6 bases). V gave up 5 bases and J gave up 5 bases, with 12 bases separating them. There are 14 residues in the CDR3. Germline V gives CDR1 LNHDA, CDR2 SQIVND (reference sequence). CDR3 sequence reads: CASSLSRETGELFF. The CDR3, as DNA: TGTGCCAGTAGTCTAAGTCGGGAGACCGGGGAGCTGTTTTTT. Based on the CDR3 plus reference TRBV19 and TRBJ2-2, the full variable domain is DGGITQSPKYLFRKEGQNVTLSCEQNLNHDAMYWYRQDPGQGLRLIYYSQIVNDFQKGDIAEGYSVSREKKESFPLTVTSAQKNPTAFYLCASSLSRETGELFFGEGSRLTVL.

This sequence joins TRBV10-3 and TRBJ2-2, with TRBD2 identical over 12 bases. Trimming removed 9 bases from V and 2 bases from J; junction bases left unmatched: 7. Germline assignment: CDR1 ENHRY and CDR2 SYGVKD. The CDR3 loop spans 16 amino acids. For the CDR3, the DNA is TGTGCCATAAAGACTAGCGGGGGAGATAACACCGGGGAGCTGTTTTTT. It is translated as CAIKTSGGDNTGELFF.

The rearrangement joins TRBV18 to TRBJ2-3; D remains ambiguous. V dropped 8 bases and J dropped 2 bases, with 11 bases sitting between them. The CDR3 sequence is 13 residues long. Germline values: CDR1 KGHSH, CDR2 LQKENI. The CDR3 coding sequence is TGTGCCAGCGTACAAAAATCCACAGATACGCAGTATTTT. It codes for CASVQKSTDTQYF.

The CDR3 spells CASSQGQGSDEQYV. CDR3 in DNA: TGTGCCAGCAGCCAGGGACAGGGAAGCGACGAGCAGTACGTC. V is TRBV5-5 and J is TRBJ2-7, with 9 positions matching TRBD1. The germline V gene encodes CDR1 SGHKS and CDR2 YYEKEE (reference sequence). The length of the CDR3 is 14 residues. V shed 4 bases, J shed 5 bases, and the junction held 7 bases outside the gene matches.

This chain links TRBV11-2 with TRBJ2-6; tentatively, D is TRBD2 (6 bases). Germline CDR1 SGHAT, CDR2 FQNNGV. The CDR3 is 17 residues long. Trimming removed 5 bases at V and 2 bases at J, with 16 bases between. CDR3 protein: CASSRYDREPGANVLTF. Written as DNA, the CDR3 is TGTGCCAGCAGCCGATACGACCGGGAGCCTGGGGCCAACGTCCTGACTTTC.